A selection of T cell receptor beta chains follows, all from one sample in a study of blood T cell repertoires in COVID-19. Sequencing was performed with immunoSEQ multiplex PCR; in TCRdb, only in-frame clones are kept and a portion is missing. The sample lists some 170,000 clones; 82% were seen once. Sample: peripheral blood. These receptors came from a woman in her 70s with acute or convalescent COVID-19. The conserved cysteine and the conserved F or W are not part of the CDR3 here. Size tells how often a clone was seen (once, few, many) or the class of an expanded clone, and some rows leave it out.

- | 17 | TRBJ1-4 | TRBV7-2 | ASSLASISRTGRDEKLF
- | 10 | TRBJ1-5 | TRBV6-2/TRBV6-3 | ASSSPDQPQH
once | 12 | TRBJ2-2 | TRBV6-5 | ASRNLAGTGELF
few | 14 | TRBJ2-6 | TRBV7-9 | ASSPDRGAGANVLT
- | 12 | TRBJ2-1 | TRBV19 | ASSIDSLRSGQF
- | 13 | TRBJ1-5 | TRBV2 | ASSRDRLSNQPQH
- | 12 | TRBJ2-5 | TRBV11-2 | ASSSGNVQGTQY
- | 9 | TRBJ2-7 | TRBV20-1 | SASVVAEQY
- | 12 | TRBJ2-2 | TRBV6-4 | ASSENQGAGELF
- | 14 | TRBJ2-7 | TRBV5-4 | ASSFGPGQGDYEQY
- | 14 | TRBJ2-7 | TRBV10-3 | AISESPGAGSYEQY
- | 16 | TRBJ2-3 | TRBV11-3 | ASSLDFPGQLGRDTQY
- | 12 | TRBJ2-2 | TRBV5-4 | ASRGQGVTGELF
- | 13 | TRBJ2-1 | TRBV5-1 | ASSSVAGAYNEQF
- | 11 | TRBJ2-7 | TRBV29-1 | SAIRQVPNEQY
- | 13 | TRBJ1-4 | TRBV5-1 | ASSPHRDNNEKLF
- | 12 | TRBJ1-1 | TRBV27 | ASSFFGGTTEAF
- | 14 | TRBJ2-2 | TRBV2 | ASSAGLAVNTGELF
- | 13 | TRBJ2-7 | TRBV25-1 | ASSARTADTYEQY
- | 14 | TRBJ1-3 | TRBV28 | ASSATLGASGNTIY
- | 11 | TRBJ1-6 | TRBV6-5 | ASSQTGNSPLH
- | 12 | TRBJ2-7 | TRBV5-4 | ASSFQGAYYEQY
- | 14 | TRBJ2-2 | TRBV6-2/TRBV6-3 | ASSDIGTTNTGELF
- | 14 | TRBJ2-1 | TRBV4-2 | ASSQGYGDRDHEQF
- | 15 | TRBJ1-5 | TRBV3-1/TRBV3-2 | ASSQTPFKGGNQPQH
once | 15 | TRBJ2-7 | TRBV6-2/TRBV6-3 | ASSYTYGGSSPKEQY
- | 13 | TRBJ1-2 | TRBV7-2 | ASSNYRTGTYGYT
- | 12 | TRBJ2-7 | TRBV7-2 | ASSVRTVSYEQY
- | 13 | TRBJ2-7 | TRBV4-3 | ASSRTGGSSYEQY
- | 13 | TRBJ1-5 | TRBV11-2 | ASSLDVQDNQPQH
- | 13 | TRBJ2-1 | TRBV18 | ASSLTGGSYNEQF
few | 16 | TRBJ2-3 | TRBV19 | ASSIEGLAGLQADTQY
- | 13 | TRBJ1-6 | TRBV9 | ASSVDGGYNSPLH
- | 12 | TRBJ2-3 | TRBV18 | ASSPGLAEDTQY
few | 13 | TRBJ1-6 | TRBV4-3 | ASSQSGGRNSPLH
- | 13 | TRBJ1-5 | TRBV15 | ATSRGGRDNQPQH
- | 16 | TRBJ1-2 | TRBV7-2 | ASSFRRGQGKGGSGYT
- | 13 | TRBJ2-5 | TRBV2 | ASSGRTGLQETQY
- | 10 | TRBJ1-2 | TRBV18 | ASSPDRDGYT
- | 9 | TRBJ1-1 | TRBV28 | ASSPQGEAF
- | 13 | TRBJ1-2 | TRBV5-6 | ASSPGTAANYGYT
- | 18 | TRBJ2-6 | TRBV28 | ATRSQRGGTGDSGANVLT
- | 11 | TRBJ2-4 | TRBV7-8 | ASSSEWGSAGY
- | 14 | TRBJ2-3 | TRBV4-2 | ASSQQTSGRTDTQY
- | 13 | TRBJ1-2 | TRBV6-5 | ASSYEGQGTYGYT
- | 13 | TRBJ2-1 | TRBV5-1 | ASGLRPQHTNEQF
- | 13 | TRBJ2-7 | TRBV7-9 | ASSVAGTSGYEQY
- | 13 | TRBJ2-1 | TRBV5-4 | ASSLTSGRANEQF
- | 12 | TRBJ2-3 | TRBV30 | AWSVKGSTDTQY
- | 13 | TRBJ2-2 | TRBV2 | ASSWTGGPTGELF
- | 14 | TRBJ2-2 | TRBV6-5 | ASSWTSGTNTGELF
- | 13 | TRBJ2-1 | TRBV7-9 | ASSPTSGIYNEQF
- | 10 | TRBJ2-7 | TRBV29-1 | SVRTGGHEQY
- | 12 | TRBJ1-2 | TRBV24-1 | ATSDTTGGYGYT
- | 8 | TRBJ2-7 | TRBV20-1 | SVASYEQY
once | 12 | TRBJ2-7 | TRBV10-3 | AISGTSGSYEQY
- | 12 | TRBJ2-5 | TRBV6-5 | ASSRLQGRETQY
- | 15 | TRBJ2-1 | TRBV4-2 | ASSQAYAGSPGNEQF
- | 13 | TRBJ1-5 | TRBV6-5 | ASSPRGQNEQPQH